This T cell receptor (beta chain) emerged from a study of shared clonotypes between healthy human individuals. In the study overall: The cohort comprised a couple of women and a few men. Their ages spanned 18 to 49 years. Plates per donor: three CD4 naive, three CD4 memory, two CD8 naive, one CD8 memory.

Comments on this clone: Its specificity is not known.

V shed 5 bases, J shed 2 bases, and the junction held 4 bases outside the gene matches. Germline CDR1 and CDR2: MNHNY and SVGAGI (reference sequence). This CDR3 has 14 residues. Clones were sequenced by immunoSEQ multiplex PCR, and TCRdb holds only the in-frame ones, with some missing. The data hold under 85,000 clones, with roughly three fifths observed a single time. Study observations and caveats: Memory subsets generally showed smaller estimated richness than naive subsets did.

The source material was memory CD8+ T cells sorted from blood. The subset denotes: CD45RO+ cells pooled with CCR7-negative TemRA cells. The V call is TRBV6-6, the J call TRBJ2-7, with 9 bases aligning to TRBD1. This sequence originates from a man aged 25-45 years in good health. CDR3 residues: CASSLRQGAYEQYF. CDR3 nucleotides: TGTGCCAGCAGTCTTAGACAGGGGGCCTACGAGCAGTACTTC.